The subject of this entry is one TCR beta chain. Its antigen is not known. Germline CDR1 is MNHEY and CDR2 is SVGAGI. The CDR3 runs to 13 residues. After removal of 10 bases from V and 0 bases from J, the junction contained 6 bases not matched to a gene. Using immunoSEQ multiplex PCR, the repertoire was profiled, and TCRdb retains in-frame clones only, with some absent. The data contain about 15,000 clones, approximately 87% of them singletons. The sample is drawn from a study of T cells in localized non-small cell lung cancer. Overall study findings and caveats: Uninvolved adjacent lung showed the highest T cell clonality, exceeding tumor. Higher adjacent-lung clonality was associated with shorter survival. When the top 100 tumor clones were examined, a median approximately 54 of them also appeared in the adjacent lung, which was paired and uninvolved.

This specimen consisted of peripheral blood mononuclear cells, obtained before any cancer treatment. The rearrangement links TRBV6-5 to TRBJ2-7; 7 positions match TRBD2. This receptor was identified in a male donor aged 60 or over with stage II lung adenocarcinoma. The CDR3 nucleotides read TGTGCCACCCGGGGGGAGCCCTCCTACGAGCAGTACTTC. Residues: CATRGEPSYEQYF.